These 31 T cell receptor beta chains came from one sample sequenced in a study of follicular helper T cells after annual influenza vaccination. The repertoire was sequenced with immunoSEQ multiplex PCR; TCRdb's copy has only in-frame clones and lacks some. Of 9,500 to 11,000 clones listed, about 84% are singletons. Sequenced material: CXCR5- memory CD4+ T cells sorted from blood, taken 6 weeks after influenza vaccination. Every receptor here comes from an adult who received the influenza vaccine.

The gene calls are TRBV11-3 and TRBJ2-1; 7 positions match TRBD2. Germline CDR1 reads SGHNT; CDR2 reads YENEEA. This CDR3 has 15 residues. With V trimmed by 3 bases and J by 4 bases, 6 bases remained unmatched. CDR3 bases: TGTGCCAGCAGCTTGGGGCGGGGAGGGTACAATGAGCAGTTCTTC. Translating it yields CASSLGRGGYNEQFF.

J is TRBJ1-4 and V is TRBV6-6; D gene uncertain. This CDR3 is built from 12 residues. The germline CDR1 and CDR2 sequences are MNHNY and SVGAGI (reference sequence). The ends were cut back, 2 bases at V and 7 bases at J, with 5 bases in the middle. This CDR3 is CASSYRTEKLFF. Written as DNA, the CDR3 is TGTGCCAGCAGTTACAGGACTGAAAAACTGTTTTTT.

This clone occurred a few times. The chain combines TRBV5-4 with TRBJ2-7, with D possibly being TRBD1 (6 bases). With 4 bases removed from V and 2 bases from J, the gap between germline ends came to 13 bases. CDR1 and CDR2 (germline): SGHNT, YYREEE (reference sequence). The CDR3 has 14 amino acids. CDR3 nucleotides: TGTGCCAGCAGCCCTGGACAGCCCCCCTACGAGCAGTACTTC. It translates to CASSPGQPPYEQYF.

This clone was counted between two and nine times. V gene TRBV6-5 combines with J gene TRBJ2-7; 9 bases align to TRBD2. This CDR3 is 14 amino acids long. V lost 4 bases and J lost 0; bases outside the gene matches: 1. Germline CDR1 reads MNHEY; CDR2 reads SVGAGI. The CDR3 DNA reads as TGTGCCAGCAGTTTAGCGGGAGCCTCCTACGAGCAGTACTTC. This codes for CASSLAGASYEQYF.

This clone was counted a single time. The chain carries TRBV6-4 and TRBJ2-3, with D perhaps TRBD1 or TRBD2 (5 bases each). V lost 3 bases and J lost 2, with 6 bases in between. The germline V gene has CDR1 MRHNA and CDR2 SNTAGT. This CDR3 is built from 13 residues. CDR3 sequence (DNA): TGTGCCAGCAGTGAGGGGGACACAGATACGCAGTATTTT. Translation gives CASSEGDTDTQYF.

The V gene is TRBV18, the J gene TRBJ2-1; TRBD2 is a possible D gene (7 bases). V was cut by 6 bases and J by 9 bases, with 12 bases left in between. The V gene's germline CDR1 is KGHSH and CDR2 LQKENI. This CDR3 is built from 12 residues. CDR3: CASSGGGGEQFF. DNA for the CDR3: TGTGCCAGCTCGGGCGGGGGCGGTGAGCAGTTCTTC. Full variable domain (remainder filled in from reference TRBV18 and TRBJ2-1): NAGVMQNPRHLVRRRGQEARLRCSPMKGHSHVYWYRQLPEEGLKFMVYLQKENIIDESGMPKERFSAEFPKEGPSILRIQQVVRGDSAAYFCASSGGGGEQFFGPGTRLTVL.

The rearrangement uses TRBV4-2 and TRBJ1-3; no firm D call. V was pared by 1 base and J by 4 bases, with 8 bases between. The CDR3 loop spans 14 amino acids. Germline V gives CDR1 LGHNA, CDR2 YNFKEQ. The CDR3 DNA follows: TGTGCCAGCAGCCAAGCTGGGGAGGGAAACACCATATATTTT. It translates to CASSQAGEGNTIYF.

This clone was counted between two and nine times. The chain links TRBV7-8 to TRBJ1-5; D gene uncertain. Germline values: CDR1 SGHVS, CDR2 FQNEAQ. This CDR3 has 13 amino acids. Trimming took 8 bases from V and 2 from J, leaving 10 bases between them. The CDR3 protein is CASSDVGNQPQHF. The DNA of the CDR3 is TGTGCCAGCTCCGACGTGGGCAATCAGCCCCAGCATTTT.

The J gene is TRBJ2-5, the V gene TRBV19, with 9 bases matching TRBD2. The CDR3 sequence is 13 residues long. The trim removed 5 bases at V and 5 bases at J, leaving 3 bases unmatched. Germline V lookup: CDR1 LNHDA, CDR2 SQIVND (reference sequence). The CDR3 DNA follows: TGTGCCAGTAGTTTCGGACTAGCGGAGACCCAGTACTTC. Protein sequence: CASSFGLAETQYF.

The J gene is TRBJ1-1, the V gene TRBV4-2; D perhaps matches TRBD1 (5 bases). V lost 4 bases to trimming and J lost 5 bases, with 17 bases between them. The CDR3 consists of 15 residues. Germline CDR1 reads LGHNA; CDR2 reads YNFKEQ. Here the CDR3 reads CASSPRSGGRTEAFF. The CDR3 DNA reads TGTGCCAGCAGCCCCCGGTCCGGGGGGAGGACTGAAGCTTTCTTT.

The chain uses TRBV5-5 and TRBJ2-1, with 10 bases fitting TRBD2. With V trimmed by 2 bases and J by 1 base, 0 bases remained unmatched. The CDR3 loop spans 15 amino acids. The germline gives CDR1 SGHKS, CDR2 YYEKEE (reference sequence). In DNA form, the CDR3 reads TGTGCCAGCAGCTTACTAGCGGGATCCTACAATGAGCAGTTCTTC. Protein sequence: CASSLLAGSYNEQFF.

This rearrangement joins TRBV14 to TRBJ2-7, with TRBD2 matching 8 bases. Losses at the gene ends were 1 base for V and 6 bases for J; bases not matched to a gene: 2. The CDR3 length is 13 residues. Germline V lookup: CDR1 SGHDN, CDR2 FVKESK. CDR3: CASSQVRGGEQYF. Written as DNA, the CDR3 is TGTGCCAGCAGCCAAGTTCGGGGGGGCGAGCAGTACTTC.

The genes are TRBV5-1 and TRBJ2-3; 11 positions agree with TRBD2. Germline CDR1 and CDR2: SGHRS and YFSETQ. V lost 3 bases and J lost 0; bases outside the gene matches: 6. The CDR3 runs to 17 residues. The CDR3 DNA reads TGCGCCAGCAGCTCATCGACTAGCGGGACTAGCACAGATACGCAGTATTTT. Its translation: CASSSSTSGTSTDTQYF. The whole variable domain, filled in from reference TRBV5-1 and TRBJ2-3, reads KAGVTQTPRYLIKTRGQQVTLSCSPISGHRSVSWYQQTPGQGLQFLFEYFSETQRNKGNFPGRFSGRQFSNSRSEMNVSTLELGDSALYLCASSSSTSGTSTDTQYFGPGTRLTVL.

The gene calls are TRBV7-9 and TRBJ2-7; unclear D gene. This CDR3 is built from 11 residues. V lost 9 bases to trimming and J lost 4 bases, with 10 bases between them. Germline V gives CDR1 SEHNR, CDR2 FQNEAQ (reference sequence). The CDR3: CASSWSYEQYF. The CDR3 bases are TGTGCCAGTTCCTGGTCGTACGAGCAGTACTTC.

The V gene is TRBV6-1, the J gene TRBJ2-7; D is unclear. V lost 0 bases, J lost 2 bases, and 11 bases lay in between. The CDR3 totals 15 residues. Germline-derived CDR1 and CDR2 are MNHNS and SASEGT. This chain's CDR3 is CASSEAVGRTYEQYF. The CDR3 coding sequence is TGTGCCAGCAGTGAAGCGGTCGGACGTACCTACGAGCAGTACTTC.

This clone was counted only a few times. CDR3 coding DNA: TGTGCCACCAGCAAGGGGGGACAGGGGGCTCGAGAGCCCCAGCATTTT. Amino acid sequence: CATSKGGQGAREPQHF. The genes are TRBV15 and TRBJ1-5; TRBD1 aligns across 12 bases. CDR3 length: 16 amino acids. The junction had 9 bases not matched to a gene; V was cut back by 4 bases and J by 8 bases. Per germline, CDR1 LNHNV and CDR2 YYDKDF (reference sequence).

The J gene is TRBJ2-3, the V gene TRBV7-6; D uncertain. Trimming cost V 8 bases and J 0 bases, with 3 bases left between them. The CDR3 runs 11 residues. CDR1 is SGHVS, CDR2 FNYEAQ, per germline. The CDR3 here is CASGSTDTQYF. The CDR3 region has the DNA TGTGCCAGCGGCAGCACAGATACGCAGTATTTT.

The chain links TRBV2 to TRBJ2-6; a weak D match, TRBD1 (6 bases). Germline values: CDR1 SNHLY, CDR2 FYNNEI. The V and J ends lost 5 bases and 2 bases respectively, with 10 bases between them. The CDR3 length is 15 residues. The CDR3 DNA follows: TGTGCCAGCAGTCAACAGGGCCCTGGGGCCAACGTCCTGACTTTC. It is translated as CASSQQGPGANVLTF.

V usage is TRBV6-6 and J usage is TRBJ2-7, with TRBD1 identical over 7 bases. The V segment lost 0 bases and the J segment 7 bases; nucleotides outside the gene matches: 9. This CDR3 spans 15 amino acids. CDR1 is MNHNY and CDR2 is SVGAGI in the germline V gene (reference sequence). Here the CDR3 reads CASSYSAGGTGEQYF. The CDR3 coding sequence is TGTGCCAGCAGTTACTCGGCAGGGGGTACTGGTGAGCAGTACTTC.

The chain recombines TRBV5-3 with TRBJ2-3, with 13 bases fitting TRBD2. TRBV5-3 is reported as an ORF; its role is uncertain. CDR3 length equals 14 residues. After removal of 4 bases from V and 10 bases from J, the junction contained 6 bases not matched to a gene. CDR3 loop: CARSPRLAGGAQYF. The CDR3 DNA reads as TGTGCCAGAAGCCCTAGACTAGCGGGAGGAGCGCAGTATTTT.

V is TRBV10-2 and J is TRBJ1-5; D is unclear. V lost 3 bases, J lost 5 bases, and 11 bases lay in between. The CDR3 has 14 residues. Germline CDR1 WSHSY, CDR2 SAAADI. CDR3 nucleotides: TGCGCCAGCAGTGACAGGTTGCAGGATCAGCCCCAGCATTTT. As protein: CASSDRLQDQPQHF.

This sequence joins TRBV18 and TRBJ2-7; TRBD1 is a possible D gene (6 bases). The CDR3 sequence is 14 residues long. Germline lookup yields CDR1 KGHSH and CDR2 LQKENI. V was pared by 1 base and J by 6 bases, with 13 bases between. CDR3 residues: CASSPLQGQAEQYF. The CDR3 bases are TGTGCCAGCTCACCACTTCAGGGACAAGCCGAGCAGTACTTC.

The rearrangement joins TRBV6-6 to TRBJ1-2; the D gene is possibly TRBD1 (6 bases). V lost 4 bases to trimming and J lost 5 bases, with 17 bases between them. The germline V gene has CDR1 MNHNY and CDR2 SVGAGI (reference sequence). The CDR3 is made up of 15 amino acids. The CDR3 loop reads CASSSTGRGGYGYTF. The CDR3 region has the DNA TGTGCCAGCAGTTCCACAGGGCGAGGGGGGTATGGCTACACCTTC.

The CDR3 sequence: CASSKEVYLSYEQYF. CDR3 sequence (DNA): TGTGCCAGCAGCAAAGAGGTATACCTGTCCTACGAGCAGTACTTC. V and J are TRBV7-2 and TRBJ2-7, with D uncertain. V lost 5 bases to trimming and J lost 1 base, with 15 bases between them. The CDR3 runs to 15 residues. Germline assignment: CDR1 SGHTA and CDR2 FQGNSA.

The chain carries TRBV29-1 and TRBJ1-1, with D perhaps matching TRBD1 (6 bases). The CDR3 totals 12 residues. Trimming left V 5 bases short and J 1 base short, with 8 bases between. Germline values: CDR1 SQVTM, CDR2 ANQGSEA. The CDR3 reads CSVTGKNTEAFF. The CDR3 nucleotides read TGCAGCGTTACAGGGAAGAACACTGAAGCTTTCTTT.

V is TRBV30 and J is TRBJ2-2; D uncertain. CDR1 and CDR2 (germline): GTSNPN, SVGIG (reference sequence). The germline V and J ends were trimmed by 0 bases and 1 base, with 6 bases remaining between them. CDR3 length equals 14 residues. CDR3 nucleotide sequence: TGTGCCTGGAGTGTTTTCCGGAACACCGGGGAGCTGTTTTTT. This codes for CAWSVFRNTGELFF.

This sequence joins TRBV15 and TRBJ2-6; D unresolved. Germline V CDR1 and CDR2: LNHNV, YYDKDF (reference sequence). The CDR3 is made up of 15 amino acids. Trimming left V 3 bases short and J 0 bases short, with 6 bases between. The CDR3 DNA is TGTGCCACCAGCAGTGAGAGCTCTGGGGCCAACGTCCTGACTTTC. Translated, it gives CATSSESSGANVLTF.

The genes are TRBV9 and TRBJ2-6, with 15 bases aligning to TRBD2. Germline V gene lookup returns CDR1 SGDLS and CDR2 YYNGEE. With 5 bases clipped from V and 0 bases from J, the junction kept 6 bases outside the gene matches. CDR3 length: 19 amino acids. The CDR3 DNA sequence: TGTGCCAGCAGGCCGGGACTAGCGGGAGGCTTCTCTGGGGCCAACGTCCTGACTTTC. Translation: CASRPGLAGGFSGANVLTF.

This rearrangement joins TRBV5-6 to TRBJ2-1; 9 nucleotides line up with TRBD2. Germline V gene data show CDR1 as SGHDT and CDR2 as YYEEEE. The trim removed 0 bases at V and 1 base at J, leaving 5 bases unmatched. The CDR3 is made up of 17 amino acids. The CDR3 region is CASSLESAGGSYNEQFF. CDR3 DNA: TGTGCCAGCAGCTTGGAGAGCGCGGGAGGGTCCTACAATGAGCAGTTCTTC.

The chain joins TRBV2 to TRBJ1-3; weak D call: TRBD1 (5 bases). V was pared by 7 bases and J by 1 base, with 14 bases between. Germline lookup yields CDR1 SNHLY and CDR2 FYNNEI. This CDR3 is 15 amino acids long. The CDR3 DNA is TGTGCCAGCACCGGGGCGCGGGTTTCTGGAAACACCATATATTTT. This translates into CASTGARVSGNTIYF.

V usage is TRBV29-1 and J usage is TRBJ2-3, with D maybe TRBD2 (5 bases). The CDR3 totals 16 residues. The V end lost 4 bases, the J end lost 2 bases, and 19 bases lay between the germline ends. Germline assignment: CDR1 SQVTM and CDR2 ANQGSEA. CDR3 sequence: CSVGGSARASTDTQYF. Written as DNA, the CDR3 is TGCAGCGTTGGGGGATCGGCGCGGGCATCCACAGATACGCAGTATTTT.